The rows below give T cell receptor beta chains drawn from one sample of a study of blood T cell repertoires in COVID-19. Generated by immunoSEQ multiplex PCR, the TCRdb table keeps only in-frame clones and is missing some. The profile shows 150,000 to 200,000 clones, approximately 79% of them singletons. Material for sequencing was PBMCs or T cells enriched from blood (not recorded which). The receptors come from a woman in her 70s in a cohort exposed to, infected with or recovered from COVID-19 (not recorded which). CDR3s include the opening cysteine and the closing phenylalanine or tryptophan. A D gene is named only where the DNA matches it firmly. Not every row has a clone size; where given, it reads once, few, many or a size class.

CDR3 DNA	CDR3 protein	D gene	J gene	V gene	clone size
TGTGCCAGCAGTTTGTGGGGTTTCGGGATCCGGTCCCTCCACTTT	CASSLWGFGIRSLHF	NA	TRBJ1-6	TRBV27	NA
TGTGCCAGCAGTCCCGACCAGGGGACTGAAGCTTTCTTT	CASSPDQGTEAFF	NA	TRBJ1-1	TRBV12-3/TRBV12-4	few
TGTGCCACCCACCCGGGGGGAGGAAACACCATATATTTT	CATHPGGGNTIYF	NA	TRBJ1-3	TRBV10-3	many
TGTGCCAGCAGAGTTGGACTAGCGGGAGTAGATACGCAGTATTTT	CASRVGLAGVDTQYF	TRBD2	TRBJ2-3	TRBV5-4	few
TGTGCCAGCAGCCGACAGGGAGGCACAGATACGCAGTATTTT	CASSRQGGTDTQYF	TRBD1	TRBJ2-3	TRBV27	NA
TGTGCCAGCAGCTCGACAGGGGCTAGGGGTGAAAAACTGTTTTTT	CASSSTGARGEKLFF	TRBD1	TRBJ1-4	TRBV7-9	NA
TGCAGCGTTGTATCGGGGGAGGCAAGCTCCTACAATGAGCAGTTCTTC	CSVVSGEASSYNEQFF	NA	TRBJ2-1	TRBV29-1	NA
TGTGCCAGCAGCGTACAGCATCGCGAGCAGTACTTC	CASSVQHREQYF	NA	TRBJ2-7	TRBV3-1/TRBV3-2	NA
TGTGCCAGCTCACCTGGCCTAGCGGGCAACACAGATACGCAGTATTTT	CASSPGLAGNTDTQYF	TRBD2	TRBJ2-3	TRBV18	NA
TGTGCCAGCAGTCTCCTCCGGGACAGTAACACTGAAGCTTTCTTT	CASSLLRDSNTEAFF	TRBD1	TRBJ1-1	TRBV28	NA
TGTGCCAGCAGTTTGGTAGGGCTAGGACAGGGGTCTCGGAATGAGCAGTTCTTC	CASSLVGLGQGSRNEQFF	TRBD1	TRBJ2-1	TRBV27	once
TGTGCTACAGGGGACTCTGGAAACACCATATATTTT	CATGDSGNTIYF	TRBD1	TRBJ1-3	TRBV7-6	NA
TGCAGCGTTAAGACTAGCGGGACAGATACGCAGTATTTT	CSVKTSGTDTQYF	TRBD2	TRBJ2-3	TRBV29-1	NA
TGTGCCAGCTCACCACCGAGACTAGCGGGAGGTACCGGGGAGCTGTTTTTT	CASSPPRLAGGTGELFF	TRBD2	TRBJ2-2	TRBV18	NA
TGTGCCAGCTCCGTTTTCGACACACACACTGAAGCTTTCTTT	CASSVFDTHTEAFF	NA	TRBJ1-1	TRBV18	NA
TGTGCCAGCAGCGGGTACCTCTATGGCTACACCTTC	CASSGYLYGYTF	NA	TRBJ1-2	TRBV28	NA
TGTGCCAGCAGCAAGAGGTCGGACAGTGGTATGCCCCAGCATTTT	CASSKRSDSGMPQHF	NA	TRBJ1-5	TRBV7-2	once
TGTGCCAGCAGTTTAAGGGCAGGGGGCTCCTACGAGCAGTACTTC	CASSLRAGGSYEQYF	TRBD1	TRBJ2-7	TRBV28	NA
TGTGCCAGCAGCTCACCACAGGGCGACGAGCAGTACTTC	CASSSPQGDEQYF	NA	TRBJ2-7	TRBV5-5	NA
TGTGCCAGCAGTTACTCCCACGGCAGGGGTCGAAACTACGAGCAGTACTTC	CASSYSHGRGRNYEQYF	NA	TRBJ2-7	TRBV6-2/TRBV6-3	NA
TGTGCCAGCAGTTCGGGGAAGGGGGTGATCAGCCCCCAGCATTTT	CASSSGKGVISPQHF	NA	TRBJ1-5	TRBV5-6	NA
TGTGCCAGCAGATCTATTTACAGGAGGGAAGAGACCCAGTACTTC	CASRSIYRREETQYF	NA	TRBJ2-5	TRBV27	NA
TGTGCCAGCAGCTTAACCCCGACTAGCGGGACTTACGAGCAGTACTTC	CASSLTPTSGTYEQYF	TRBD2	TRBJ2-7	TRBV7-3	NA
TGTGCCAGCAGCTTGCGGACTAGCGGGAGTTGGGATACGCAGTATTTT	CASSLRTSGSWDTQYF	TRBD2	TRBJ2-3	TRBV5-4	NA
TGTGCCTGGAGACCAGGGTTTTTCAACACTGAAGCTTTCTTT	CAWRPGFFNTEAFF	NA	TRBJ1-1	TRBV30	NA
TGTGCCGTAATAGGGGGCGCATCTGGAAACACCATATATTTT	CAVIGGASGNTIYF	TRBD1	TRBJ1-3	TRBV28	NA
TGTGCCAGCAGCTTGGGGGGGCTAGCGGGAGAAAATGAGCAGTTCTTC	CASSLGGLAGENEQFF	TRBD2	TRBJ2-1	TRBV5-4	NA
TGTGCCAGCATCGGAGGGCCCGGCAAAAACATTCAGTACTTC	CASIGGPGKNIQYF	NA	TRBJ2-4	TRBV28	NA
TGCGCCAGCAGCCAAGAACAATACAATGAGCAGTTCTTC	CASSQEQYNEQFF	NA	TRBJ2-1	TRBV4-3	once
TGTGCCAGCAGTTCACAGGGGTCCGGAAACACCATATATTTT	CASSSQGSGNTIYF	TRBD1	TRBJ1-3	TRBV28	NA
TGTGCCAGCTCACCACCGACTAGCGGGAGGGAGACCCAGTACTTC	CASSPPTSGRETQYF	TRBD2	TRBJ2-5	TRBV18	NA
TGTGCCAGCAGCCCGTCGGGGGGCAACTCTGGAAACACCATATATTTT	CASSPSGGNSGNTIYF	NA	TRBJ1-3	TRBV4-2	NA
TGTGCCAGCAGCTTAGCGTACAGGGCAATGGATGAAAAACTGTTTTTT	CASSLAYRAMDEKLFF	NA	TRBJ1-4	TRBV7-8	NA
TGTGCTGGAGGACAGGGACGCGAGCAGTACTTC	CAGGQGREQYF	TRBD1	TRBJ2-7	TRBV30	NA
TGTGCCAGCAGCCCCATTAACAGGGGTGACGACGAGCAGTACTTC	CASSPINRGDDEQYF	NA	TRBJ2-7	TRBV21-1	NA
TGTGCCAGCAGCGTTAGCGGAAGCTCCTACAATGAGCAGTTCTTC	CASSVSGSSYNEQFF	NA	TRBJ2-1	TRBV9	few
TGTGCCAGTCGGACTAGCTGGCAGACCCAGTACTTC	CASRTSWQTQYF	TRBD2	TRBJ2-5	TRBV28	NA
TGTGCCAGTCTCGACAGAAACTATGGCTACACCTTC	CASLDRNYGYTF	NA	TRBJ1-2	TRBV28	once
TGTGCCAGCAGTTTAACGCACAGTCCCCAAGAGACCCAGTACTTC	CASSLTHSPQETQYF	NA	TRBJ2-5	TRBV28	NA
TGTGCCAGCAGCCTCGGGAGTCAAGAGACCCAGTACTTC	CASSLGSQETQYF	NA	TRBJ2-5	TRBV7-3	NA
TGTGCCAGCAGCCTGCAGGGGGCATACACTGAAGCTTTCTTT	CASSLQGAYTEAFF	TRBD1	TRBJ1-1	TRBV7-9	NA
TGTGCCAGCAGCCGGACAGGGTCTTTTATAGGTGAAAAACTGTTTTTT	CASSRTGSFIGEKLFF	TRBD1	TRBJ1-4	TRBV3-1/TRBV3-2	NA
TGTGCCAGCAGCGCCTTGACAGGGTTAAATGAAAAACTGTTTTTT	CASSALTGLNEKLFF	TRBD1	TRBJ1-4	TRBV9	NA
TGTGCCAGCAGCGCGGGACTAGCGGAAGGGGATGAGCAGTTCTTC	CASSAGLAEGDEQFF	TRBD2	TRBJ2-1	TRBV7-9	NA
TGTGCCAGCAGGGACTCCACCCTTACTTATACGCAGTATTTT	CASRDSTLTYTQYF	NA	TRBJ2-3	TRBV28	NA
TGTGCCAGCAGCTCCGGGACAGGGGCCTACGAGCAGTACTTC	CASSSGTGAYEQYF	TRBD1	TRBJ2-7	TRBV2	NA
TGTGCCAGCAGATCTCTTAAAGATACGCAGTATTTT	CASRSLKDTQYF	NA	TRBJ2-3	TRBV28	once
TGTGCCATCAGAGCCTCTAGCGAAGTATTCACGCAGTATTTT	CAIRASSEVFTQYF	NA	TRBJ2-3	TRBV10-3	NA